Listed below are T cell receptor beta chains from one sample, sequenced in a study of T cell clusters in autoimmune cytopenias. TCRdb re-called the multiplex PCR reads, yielding one record per CDR3 amino acid sequence without DNA. The sample table sets out approximately 4,900 distinct CDR3 sequences. The data were also submitted as part of a second study, on T cell repertoires in aging, cancer and after chemotherapy.

Sequencing was done on a sample of peripheral blood. These receptors were collected from a human donor with chronic lymphocytic leukemia. The donor label of this sample is uncertain. CDR3s include the opening cysteine and the closing phenylalanine or tryptophan. Each record gives: J gene, clone size, V gene, CDR3 protein. Rows may omit the clone size; those that give it use once, few, many or a size class.

>TRBJ1-5|NA|TRBV6-1
CASSEGRVNQPQHF
>TRBJ1-4|NA|TRBV5-5
CASSFLSAGPNEKLFF
>TRBJ1-4|NA|TRBV4-2
CASSQESGRGEKLFF
>TRBJ2-7|medium-sized|TRBV6-2/TRBV6-3
CASSETRQSEQYF
>TRBJ2-1|medium-sized|TRBV6-5
CASSLLAGALLNEQFF
>TRBJ2-1|NA|TRBV11-1
CASSPLAGSYNEQFF
>TRBJ2-2|NA|TRBV6-1
CASSRLGVNRGGERTGELFF
>TRBJ1-3|NA|TRBV4-3
CASSQGQGSGNTIYF
>TRBJ2-7|medium-sized|TRBV6-5
CASSFGTGSSYEQYF
>TRBJ1-5|NA|TRBV6-4
CASILVGVPGQPQHF
>TRBJ1-2|medium-sized|TRBV19
CASSPGTGRDNYGYTF
>TRBJ2-7|NA|TRBV20-1
CSAYTRIQGESYEQYF
>TRBJ2-1|NA|TRBV28
CASNLAGNSYNEQFF
>TRBJ1-6|NA|TRBV11-2
CASSQQERKGSPLHF
>TRBJ1-1|NA|TRBV4-3
CASSLSTGGEAFF
>TRBJ2-3|medium-sized|TRBV29-1
CSVYRGGGTDTQYF
>TRBJ2-7|NA|TRBV6-5
CASSYSSGGAYEQYF
>TRBJ2-5|NA|TRBV10-2
CASWMGLAAETQYF
>TRBJ2-7|NA|TRBV10-3
CAISDGTIEQYF
>TRBJ2-1|NA|TRBV10-1
CASSDTSGGYNEQFF
>TRBJ2-2|medium-sized|TRBV6-5
CASSYSRQYTGELFF
>TRBJ1-1|NA|TRBV19
CATKRETGTNTEAFF
>TRBJ2-2|medium-sized|TRBV15
CATSRDDRDTGELFF
>TRBJ2-1|NA|TRBV5-1
CASSLGQYNEQFF
>TRBJ2-5|NA|TRBV5-6
CASSPLGTGGAETQYF
>TRBJ1-5|NA|TRBV6-2/TRBV6-3
CASSTPGGYSNQPQHF
>TRBJ1-5|NA|TRBV12-3/TRBV12-4
CASSLSRYQPQHF